This T cell receptor beta chain was retrieved from a study of blood T cell repertoires in COVID-19. Per the original data handling: It was from reference gene primer amplification that nucleated cell counts were estimated. Some clones are missing from TCRdb's copy, which holds only in-frame ones; the method was immunoSEQ multiplex PCR. That table gives V, J and clone size, and the DNA gave D and trimming. The table shows approximately 68,000 clones, with around 86% occurring only once. Germline-derived CDR1 and CDR2 are SEHNR and FQNEAQ (reference sequence). CDR3 length: 16 residues. With 4 bases clipped from V and 8 bases from J, the junction kept 14 bases outside the gene matches.

The receptor was derived from a woman in her sixties or seventies with acute or convalescent COVID-19. The chain couples TRBV7-9 to TRBJ1-2; 9 nucleotides line up with TRBD1. The sample comprised peripheral blood. CDR3 sequence: CASSSAGTGIKEGYTF. The CDR3 bases are TGTGCCAGCAGCTCGGCCGGGACAGGGATTAAGGAGGGCTACACCTTC. Full variable domain (rest looked up from reference TRBV7-9 and TRBJ1-2): DTGVSQNPRHKITKRGQNVTFRCDPISEHNRLYWYRQTLGQGPEFLTYFQNEAQLEKSRLLSDRFSAERPKGSFSTLEIQRTEQGDSAMYLCASSSAGTGIKEGYTFGSGTRLTVV.